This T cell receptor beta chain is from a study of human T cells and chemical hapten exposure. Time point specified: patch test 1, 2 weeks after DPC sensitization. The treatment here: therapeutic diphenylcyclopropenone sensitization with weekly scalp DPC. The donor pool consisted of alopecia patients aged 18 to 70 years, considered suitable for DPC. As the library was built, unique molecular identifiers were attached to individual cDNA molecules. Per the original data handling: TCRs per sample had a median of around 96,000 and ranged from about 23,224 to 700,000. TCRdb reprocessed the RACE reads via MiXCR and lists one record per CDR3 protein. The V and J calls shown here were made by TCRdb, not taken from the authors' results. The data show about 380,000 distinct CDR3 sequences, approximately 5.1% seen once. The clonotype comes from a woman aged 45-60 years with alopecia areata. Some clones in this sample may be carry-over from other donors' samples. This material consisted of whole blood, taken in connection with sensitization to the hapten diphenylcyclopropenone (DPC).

The CDR3 DNA follows: TGTGCCAGCTCAGGGGGACTAGCGGGAGATATTGGGGCCAACGTCCTGACTTTC. Translation gives CASSGGLAGDIGANVLTF. The rearrangement uses TRBV18 and TRBJ2-6, with TRBD2 matching over 14 bases. The trim removed 5 bases at V and 3 bases at J, leaving 6 bases unmatched. Germline loops: CDR1 KGHSH, CDR2 LQKENI. The CDR3 runs to 18 residues. Combining the CDR3 with reference TRBV18 and TRBJ2-6 gives the whole variable domain NAGVMQNPRHLVRRRGQEARLRCSPMKGHSHVYWYRQLPEEGLKFMVYLQKENIIDESGMPKERFSAEFPKEGPSILRIQQVVRGDSAAYFCASSGGLAGDIGANVLTFGAGSRLTVL.